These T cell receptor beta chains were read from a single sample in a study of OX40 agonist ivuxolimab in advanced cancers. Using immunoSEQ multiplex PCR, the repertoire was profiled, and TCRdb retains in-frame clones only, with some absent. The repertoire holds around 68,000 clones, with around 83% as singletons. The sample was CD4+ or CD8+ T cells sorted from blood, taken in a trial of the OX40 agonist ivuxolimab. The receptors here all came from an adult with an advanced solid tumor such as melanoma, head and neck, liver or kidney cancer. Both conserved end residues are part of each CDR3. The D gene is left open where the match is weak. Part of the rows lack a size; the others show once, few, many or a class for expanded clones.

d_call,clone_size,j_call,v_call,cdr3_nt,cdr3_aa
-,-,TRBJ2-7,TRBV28,TGTGCCAGCAGGACGTCCGTGGGGGCCGACGAGCAGTACTTC,CASRTSVGADEQYF
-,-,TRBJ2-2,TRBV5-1,TGCGCCAGCAGCTTGGCCTCCTCCGGGGGAGGCGGGGAGCTGTTTTTT,CASSLASSGGGGELFF
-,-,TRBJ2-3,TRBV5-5,TGTGCCAGCAGCTTTTTCACTAGCCCAGATACGCAGTATTTT,CASSFFTSPDTQYF
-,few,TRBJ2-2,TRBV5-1,TGCGCCAGCAGCCCCCATGGAGGCAGGGTCGGAACCGGGGAGCTGTTTTTT,CASSPHGGRVGTGELFF
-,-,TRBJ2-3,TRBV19,TGTGCCAGTAGTGTAGTCCTGGCGGAAAGCCGCACAGATACGCAGTATTTT,CASSVVLAESRTDTQYF
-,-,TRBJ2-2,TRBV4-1,TGCGCCAGCAGCCACCCCAGGACCTTAGTGGGCGGGGAGCTGTTTTTT,CASSHPRTLVGGELFF
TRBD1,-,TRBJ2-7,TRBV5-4,TGTGCCAGCAGCCTACCGGGACAGGGGGCACGAAGGGAGCAGTACTTC,CASSLPGQGARREQYF
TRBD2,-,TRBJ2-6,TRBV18,TGTGCCAGCTCACCTTCGGGACTAGCGGGAGCGGACGGGGCCAACGTCCTGACTTTC,CASSPSGLAGADGANVLTF
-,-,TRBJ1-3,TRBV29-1,TGCAGCGTTGCTGGTACAGTTGGAAACACCATATATTTT,CSVAGTVGNTIYF
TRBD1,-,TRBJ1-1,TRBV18,TGTGCCAGCTCACTCGACAGGGGGGTCACTGAAGCTTTCTTT,CASSLDRGVTEAFF
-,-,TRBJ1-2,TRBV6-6,TGTGCCAGCAGTTACTCGACAGATGGGGTTGGCTACACCTTC,CASSYSTDGVGYTF
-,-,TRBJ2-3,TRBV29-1,TGCAGCGTTGAAGATGTGGGGGGCAGGAATACGCAGTATTTT,CSVEDVGGRNTQYF
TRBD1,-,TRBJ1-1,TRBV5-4,TGTGCCAGCAGCCGGGACAGGGGATACGGTGAAGCTTTCTTT,CASSRDRGYGEAFF
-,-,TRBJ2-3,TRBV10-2,TGCGCCAGCAGGGAAAGACCCAGCACAGATACGCAGTATTTT,CASRERPSTDTQYF
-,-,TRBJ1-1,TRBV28,TGTGCCAGCAGCCGGGGGGGCGCAAGGACTGAAGCTTTCTTT,CASSRGGARTEAFF
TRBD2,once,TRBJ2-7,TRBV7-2,TGTGCCAGCAGAGTAGCGGGTAGCTCCTACGAGCAGTACTTC,CASRVAGSSYEQYF
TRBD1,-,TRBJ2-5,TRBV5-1,TGCGCCAGCAGCGAGGGACAGGGAGGGACCCAGTACTTC,CASSEGQGGTQYF
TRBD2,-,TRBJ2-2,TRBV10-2,TGCGCCAGCACACGGGAGGGCCGGAGAAACACCGGGGAGCTGTTTTTT,CASTREGRRNTGELFF
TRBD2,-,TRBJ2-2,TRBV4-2,TGTGCCAGCCGCGGGGGGAACACCGGGGAGCTGTTTTTT,CASRGGNTGELFF
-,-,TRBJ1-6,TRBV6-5,TGTGCCAGCAGGTCGGGTAATTCACCCCTCCACTTT,CASRSGNSPLHF
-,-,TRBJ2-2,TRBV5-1,TGCGCCAGCAGCCCGACACTCACCGGGGAGCTGTTTTTT,CASSPTLTGELFF
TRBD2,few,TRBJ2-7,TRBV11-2,TGTGCCAGCAGCTTAGAACTAGCGGGATACGAGCAGTACTTC,CASSLELAGYEQYF
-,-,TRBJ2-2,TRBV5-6,TGTGCCAGCAGCATCCAGGGATTTGATAACACCGGGGAGCTGTTTTTT,CASSIQGFDNTGELFF